This T cell receptor beta chain emerged from a study of CD8 T cells in ankylosing spondylitis. Regarding the study as a whole: One TCR beta motif, made up of under ten highly homologous variants, appeared characteristic of ankylosing spondylitis blood. Disease-linked clones proved CD8+ and comparatively uncommon in peripheral blood.

TCRdb fed the 5' RACE reads into MiXCR, producing one record per CDR3 protein. Seen here are approximately 350,000 distinct CDR3 sequences, approximately 20% observed once, and the top ten hold roughly 13%. A few counts support this clonotype. Antigen specificity is unknown. This receptor was taken from a male donor with ankylosing spondylitis or in good health (not recorded which). Sequenced sample: blood, either unsorted or a sorted T cell fraction (not recorded which).

The CDR3 nucleotides read TGCAGCGGAGGACAGGGCACGTACCAAGAGACCCAGTACTTC. Its protein product is CSGGQGTYQETQYF. The chain joins TRBV29-1 to TRBJ2-5; the match to TRBD1 covers 8 bases. With V trimmed by 7 bases and J by 0 bases, 7 bases remained unmatched. Germline V gives CDR1 SQVTM, CDR2 ANQGSEA. This CDR3 comprises 14 residues.